This T cell receptor beta chain stems from a study of T-cell reconstitution after alpha-beta-depleted transplantation in children. CDR3 length equals 16 residues. CDR1 is SEHNR and CDR2 is FQNEAQ in the germline V gene (reference sequence). V lost 0 bases to trimming and J lost 3 bases, with 13 bases between them. Molecular barcoding with unique molecular identifiers was used for the TCRbeta library. TCRdb reprocessed the PCR reads with MiXCR, giving one entry per CDR3 protein. The sample shows 190,000 or so distinct CDR3 sequences, about 6.3% of them seen only once. The source was PBMCs from the stem cell graft donor, collected from the stem cell graft. This clonotype was obtained from a human donor who donated a stem cell graft to a child with Wiskott-Aldrich syndrome. The chain links TRBV7-9 to TRBJ2-3; D might be TRBD1 (5 bases). CDR3 loop: CASSLALQGRTDTQYF. The CDR3 nucleotides are TGTGCCAGCAGCTTAGCCCTCCAGGGTCGGACAGATACGCAGTATTTT.